This TCR beta chain was profiled in a study of T cell responses to AZD1222 COVID-19 vaccine. General study points: Without day 14 samples, only post-peak T cell repertoires were studied. Nearly half of the spike-specific TCRs reportedly recognize variant regions that carry no mutations. Most donors were white British, females outnumbered males, and clonal diversity was possibly underestimated.

Second-dose timings of about 4 or about 12 weeks were pooled. A remark on this clone: Its antigen is not identified.

Germline V gene lookup returns CDR1 SGHDT and CDR2 YYEEEE. The CDR3 is 15 amino acids. Deletions cut 2 bases from V and 3 bases from J, with 12 bases between. Produced via immunoSEQ multiplex PCR; TCRdb's table is partial and in-frame only. The sample gives about 150,000 clones, 75% to 95% of which show up once; about 3.3% is in the top ten. This TCR was recovered from an adult who received the AZD1222 COVID-19 vaccine. Source: peripheral blood, taken 28 days after the second AZD1222 dose. V is TRBV5-6 and J is TRBJ2-1, with unresolved D. CDR3 sequence (DNA): TGTGCCAGCAGCTTCCCAGGTAACCGCTACAATGAGCAGTTCTTC. Translating gives CASSFPGNRYNEQFF.